Below, 14 T cell receptor beta chains from the same sample are listed, as sequenced in a study of blood T cells in healthy people across ages. It was with a sample-barcoded 5' primer and a J-beta primer mix that a second PCR of about 6 to 12 cycles was run. TCRdb redid the calling of the 5' RACE reads with MiXCR, one entry per CDR3 protein. This table has hundreds of thousands of distinct CDR3 sequences, about 45% appearing once. The sequenced sample consisted of blood. The receptors were gathered from a man older than 75 in good health.

This clonotype was picked up one time. The chain carries TRBV12-3 or TRBV12-4 and TRBJ1-4; maybe TRBD1 (6 bases). CDR3 length: 15 amino acids. The ends were cut back, 3 bases at V and 0 bases at J, with 8 bases in the middle. CDR3 DNA sequence: TGTGCCAGCAGTTTCCGACAGGCAACTAATGAAAAACTGTTTTTT. Translation gives CASSFRQATNEKLFF.

This rearrangement joins TRBV3-1 to TRBJ2-5; TRBD1 might be the D (6 bases). The V end lost 5 bases, the J end lost 5 bases, and 15 bases lay between the germline ends. Germline V lookup: CDR1 LGHDT, CDR2 YNNKEL (reference sequence). The CDR3 is 14 residues long. This CDR3 reads CASSTRQVRETQYF. The CDR3 DNA follows: TGTGCCAGCAGCACACGACAGGTTCGTGAGACCCAGTACTTC.

This clonotype appeared once. The rearrangement uses TRBV28 and TRBJ2-7, with 12 bases that match TRBD1. The J segment lost 3 bases and the V segment lost 6 bases, leaving 9 bases of the junction unmatched. CDR1 MDHEN and CDR2 SYDVKM come from the germline V gene. CDR3 length equals 16 residues. As DNA, the CDR3 is TGTGCCAGCAGGACCGCCGGGACAGGGGGCCACTACGAGCAGTACTTC. Protein sequence: CASRTAGTGGHYEQYF.

Only a few counts were recorded for this clonotype. V is TRBV2 and J is TRBJ2-2; D is perhaps TRBD1 or TRBD2 (5 bases each). V was pared by 7 bases and J by 6 bases, with 12 bases between. This CDR3 contains 13 residues. Germline CDR1 is SNHLY and CDR2 is FYNNEI. This CDR3 reads CASTGTFPGELFF. The CDR3 nucleotides read TGTGCCAGCACAGGGACCTTCCCCGGGGAGCTGTTTTTT.

V is TRBV4-2 and J is TRBJ2-3; D might be TRBD2 (5 bases). The CDR3 loop spans 14 amino acids. V was trimmed by 4 bases and J by 4 bases, leaving 12 bases between them. The germline V gene has CDR1 LGHNA and CDR2 YNFKEQ. CDR3 loop: CASSLKKEADTQYF. CDR3 in DNA: TGTGCCAGCAGCCTAAAAAAGGAGGCAGATACGCAGTATTTT.

This clonotype has just one count. The chain recombines TRBV5-1 with TRBJ1-4, with D possibly being TRBD1 (6 bases). This CDR3 is 13 amino acids long. Looked up from germline, CDR1 is SGHRS and CDR2 is YFSETQ. The V gene lost 6 bases and the J gene lost 5 bases, with 11 bases spanning the gap. CDR3 protein: CASKVTGNEKLFF. The CDR3 nucleotides read TGCGCCAGCAAGGTGACAGGAAATGAAAAACTGTTTTTT.

The chain employs TRBV30 and TRBJ2-4; D is unresolved. CDR1 and CDR2 from the germline V gene are GTSNPN and SVGIG (reference sequence). The V end lost 3 bases, the J end lost 4 bases, and 4 bases lay between the germline ends. The CDR3 length is 11 residues. For the CDR3, the DNA is TGTGCCTGGAGCAAAAAAAACATTCAGTACTTC. Translating gives CAWSKKNIQYF.

The chain joins TRBV5-1 to TRBJ1-4, with TRBD1 matching 7 bases. CDR1 is SGHRS, CDR2 YFSETQ, per germline. The CDR3 has 15 amino acids. Trimming took 4 bases from V and 7 from J; bases not matched to a gene: 10. CDR3 DNA: TGCGCCAGCAGCGAGGACAGGTCTTCAAGTGAAAAACTGTTTTTT. It encodes CASSEDRSSSEKLFF. Filled out from reference TRBV5-1 and TRBJ1-4, the complete variable domain reads KAGVTQTPRYLIKTRGQQVTLSCSPISGHRSVSWYQQTPGQGLQFLFEYFSETQRNKGNFPGRFSGRQFSNSRSEMNVSTLELGDSALYLCASSEDRSSSEKLFFGSGTQLSVL.

As to this clonotype: A read error may explain this, as a much larger clone is one base away. The gene calls are TRBV7-9 and TRBJ2-1; the D gene could be TRBD1 or TRBD2 (5 bases each). Germline CDR1 reads SEHNR; CDR2 reads FQNEAQ (reference sequence). This CDR3 has 15 amino acids. V shed 1 base and J shed 0 bases, with 7 bases lying between them. CDR3 bases: TGTGCCAGCAGCTTAGTGGGACGCTCCTACAATGAGCAGTTCTTC. Its protein is CASSLVGRSYNEQFF.

The chain uses TRBV7-9 and TRBJ1-5, with D uncertain. The germline CDR1 and CDR2 sequences are SEHNR and FQNEAQ (reference sequence). V was clipped by 2 bases and J by 7 bases, with 9 bases between them. The CDR3 has 13 amino acids. CDR3 loop: CASSLFEGQPQHF. The CDR3 DNA follows: TGTGCCAGCAGCTTATTTGAGGGCCAGCCCCAGCATTTT.

V is TRBV9 and J is TRBJ1-1; the D gene is possibly TRBD1 (5 bases). V was cut by 0 bases and J by 4 bases, with 13 bases left in between. From germline, CDR1 is SGDLS and CDR2 YYNGEE. CDR3 length: 15 amino acids. In DNA form, the CDR3 reads TGTGCCAGCAGCGTAGCTGGCGTGGGGGGCACTGAAGCTTTCTTT. Translation gives CASSVAGVGGTEAFF.

The sample holds one count of this clonotype. A much larger clone differs by one base, so this may be a read error. V is TRBV6-6 and J is TRBJ2-1; D might be TRBD1 (7 bases). This CDR3 contains 15 residues. Germline V gene sequence: CDR1 MNHNY, CDR2 SVGAGI (reference sequence). The CDR3 reads CTSSYQGGTYNEQFF. The CDR3 DNA reads as TGTACCAGCAGTTACCAGGGGGGTACCTACAATGAGCAGTTCTTC.

The rearrangement joins TRBV9 to TRBJ1-4; D is ambiguous. There are 15 residues in the CDR3. V was clipped by 2 bases and J by 0 bases, with 8 bases between them. In germline, CDR1 is SGDLS, CDR2 YYNGEE. CDR3 DNA: TGTGCCAGCAGCGTCCAGCCGTCAACTAATGAAAAACTGTTTTTT. As protein: CASSVQPSTNEKLFF.

This clonotype has only a few counts. The chain couples TRBV10-3 to TRBJ2-3, with 10 bases lining up with TRBD1. CDR1 ENHRY and CDR2 SYGVKD come from the germline V gene. The CDR3 contains 14 residues. Trimming cost V 10 bases and J 6 bases; bases outside gene matches: 10. The CDR3 DNA follows: TGTGCCACGAGGGTGGGACAGGGGTCGGATACGCAGTATTTT. Amino acids: CATRVGQGSDTQYF.